This T cell receptor (beta chain) is drawn from a study of control samples from healthy donors and cancer patients. The V end lost 7 bases, the J end lost 3 bases, and 8 bases lay between the germline ends. The CDR3 runs to 12 residues. CDR1 and CDR2 (germline): SGHRS, YFSETQ. Clones were read by immunoSEQ multiplex PCR, and TCRdb kept only the in-frame ones, dropping some. The profile shows tens of thousands of clones, about 90% of them singletons. The source material was blood. The chain uses TRBV5-1 and TRBJ2-1, with TRBD2 as a possible D gene (5 bases). The sequence came from a woman in her forties or fifties in good health. This CDR3 is CASFRDYNEQFF. The DNA of the CDR3 is TGCGCCAGCTTCCGGGACTACAATGAGCAGTTCTTC.